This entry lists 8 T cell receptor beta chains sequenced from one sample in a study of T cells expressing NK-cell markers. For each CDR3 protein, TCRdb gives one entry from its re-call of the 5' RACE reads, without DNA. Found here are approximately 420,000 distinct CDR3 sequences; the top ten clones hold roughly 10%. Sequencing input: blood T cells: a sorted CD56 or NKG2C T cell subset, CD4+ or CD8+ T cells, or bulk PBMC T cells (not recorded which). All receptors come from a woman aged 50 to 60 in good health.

Here the CDR3 reads CASSLTRGKGSNQPQHF. This chain uses TRBV12-3 or TRBV12-4 with TRBJ1-5. The CDR3 consists of 17 residues.

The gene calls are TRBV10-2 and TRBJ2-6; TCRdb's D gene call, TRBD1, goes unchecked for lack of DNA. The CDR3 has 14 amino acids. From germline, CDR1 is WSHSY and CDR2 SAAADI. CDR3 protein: CARDRATGANVLTF.

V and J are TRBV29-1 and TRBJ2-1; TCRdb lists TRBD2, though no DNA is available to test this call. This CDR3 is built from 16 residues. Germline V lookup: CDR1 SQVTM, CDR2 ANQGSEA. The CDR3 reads CSVPRGLAGGLGEQFF.

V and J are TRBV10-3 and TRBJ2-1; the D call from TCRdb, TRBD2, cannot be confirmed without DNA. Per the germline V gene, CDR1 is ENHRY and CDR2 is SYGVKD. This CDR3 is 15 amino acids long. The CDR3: CAIRSVGDEYNEQFF.

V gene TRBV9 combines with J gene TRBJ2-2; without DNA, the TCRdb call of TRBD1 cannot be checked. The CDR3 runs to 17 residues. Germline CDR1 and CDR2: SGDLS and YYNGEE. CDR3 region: CASSAPRDRKYTGELFF. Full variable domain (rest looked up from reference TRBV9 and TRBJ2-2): DSGVTQTPKHLITATGQRVTLRCSPRSGDLSVYWYQQSLDQGLQFLIQYYNGEERAKGNILERFSAQQFPDLHSELNLSSLELGDSALYFCASSAPRDRKYTGELFFGEGSRLTVL.

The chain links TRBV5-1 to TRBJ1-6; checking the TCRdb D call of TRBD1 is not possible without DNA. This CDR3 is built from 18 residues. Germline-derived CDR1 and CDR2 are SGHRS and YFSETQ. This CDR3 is CASSLHVLGQGKNSPLHF.

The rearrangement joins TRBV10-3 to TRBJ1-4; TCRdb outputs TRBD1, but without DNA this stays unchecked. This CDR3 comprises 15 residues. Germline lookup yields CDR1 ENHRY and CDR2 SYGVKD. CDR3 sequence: CAISDTGTANEKLFF.

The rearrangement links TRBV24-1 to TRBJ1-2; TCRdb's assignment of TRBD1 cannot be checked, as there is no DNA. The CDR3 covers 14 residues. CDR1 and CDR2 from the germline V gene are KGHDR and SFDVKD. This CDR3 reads CATSESGTGYGYTF.